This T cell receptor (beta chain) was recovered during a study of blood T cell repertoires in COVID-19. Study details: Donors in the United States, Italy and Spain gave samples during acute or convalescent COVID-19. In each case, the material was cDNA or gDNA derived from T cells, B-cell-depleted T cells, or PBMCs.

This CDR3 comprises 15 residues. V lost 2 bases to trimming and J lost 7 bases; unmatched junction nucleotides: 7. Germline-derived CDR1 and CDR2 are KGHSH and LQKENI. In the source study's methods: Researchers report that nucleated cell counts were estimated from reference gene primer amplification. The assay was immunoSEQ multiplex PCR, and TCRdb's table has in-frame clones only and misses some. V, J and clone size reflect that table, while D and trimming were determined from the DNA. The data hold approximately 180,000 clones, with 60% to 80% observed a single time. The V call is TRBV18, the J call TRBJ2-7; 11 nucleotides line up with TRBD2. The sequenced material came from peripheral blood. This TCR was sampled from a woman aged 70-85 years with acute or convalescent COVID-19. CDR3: CASSPIAGGPGEQYF. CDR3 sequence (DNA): TGTGCCAGCTCACCAATAGCGGGAGGGCCGGGTGAGCAGTACTTC.